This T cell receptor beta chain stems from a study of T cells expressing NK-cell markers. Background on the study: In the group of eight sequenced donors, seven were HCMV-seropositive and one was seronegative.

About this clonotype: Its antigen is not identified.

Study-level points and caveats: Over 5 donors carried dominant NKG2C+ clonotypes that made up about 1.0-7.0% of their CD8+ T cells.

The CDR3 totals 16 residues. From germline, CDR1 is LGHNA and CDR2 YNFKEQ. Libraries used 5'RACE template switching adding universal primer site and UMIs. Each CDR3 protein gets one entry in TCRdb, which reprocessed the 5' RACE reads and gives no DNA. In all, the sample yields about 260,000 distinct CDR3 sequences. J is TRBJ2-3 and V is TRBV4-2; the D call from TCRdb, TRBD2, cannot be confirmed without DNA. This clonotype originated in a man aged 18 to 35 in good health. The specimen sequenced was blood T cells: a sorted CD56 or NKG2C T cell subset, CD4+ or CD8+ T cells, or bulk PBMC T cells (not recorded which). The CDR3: CASSQERTRDTDTQYF.